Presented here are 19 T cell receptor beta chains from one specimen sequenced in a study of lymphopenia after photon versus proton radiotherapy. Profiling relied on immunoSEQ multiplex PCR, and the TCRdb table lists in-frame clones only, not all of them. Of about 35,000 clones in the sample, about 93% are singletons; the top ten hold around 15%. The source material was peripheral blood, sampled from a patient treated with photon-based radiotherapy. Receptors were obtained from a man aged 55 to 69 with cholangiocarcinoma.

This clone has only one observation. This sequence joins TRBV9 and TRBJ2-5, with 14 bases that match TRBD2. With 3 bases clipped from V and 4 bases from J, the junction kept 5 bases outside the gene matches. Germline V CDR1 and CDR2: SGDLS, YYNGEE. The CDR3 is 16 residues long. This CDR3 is CASSETSGGAGETQYF. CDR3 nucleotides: TGTGCCAGCAGCGAGACTAGCGGGGGGGCAGGAGAGACCCAGTACTTC.

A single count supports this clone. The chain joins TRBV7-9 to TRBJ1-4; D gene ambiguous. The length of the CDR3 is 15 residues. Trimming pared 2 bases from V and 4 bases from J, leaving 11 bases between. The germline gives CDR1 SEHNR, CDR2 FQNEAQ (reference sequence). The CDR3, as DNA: TGTGCCAGCAGCTTACTCCCGGGCCATAATGAAAAACTGTTTTTT. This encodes CASSLLPGHNEKLFF.

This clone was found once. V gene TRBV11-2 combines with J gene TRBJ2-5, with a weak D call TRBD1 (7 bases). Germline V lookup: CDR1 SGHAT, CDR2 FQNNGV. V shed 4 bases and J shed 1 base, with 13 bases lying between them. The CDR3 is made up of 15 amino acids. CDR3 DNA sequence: TGTGCCAGCAGCTCCCAGGGGGGAGTCCAAGAGACCCAGTACTTC. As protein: CASSSQGGVQETQYF.

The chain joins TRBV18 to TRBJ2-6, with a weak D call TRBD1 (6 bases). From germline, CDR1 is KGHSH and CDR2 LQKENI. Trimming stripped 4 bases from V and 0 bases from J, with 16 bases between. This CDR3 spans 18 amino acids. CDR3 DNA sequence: TGTGCCAGCTCACAACGGACAGCAACAATCTCTGGGGCCAACGTCCTGACTTTC. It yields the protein CASSQRTATISGANVLTF. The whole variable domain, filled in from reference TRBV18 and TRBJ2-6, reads NAGVMQNPRHLVRRRGQEARLRCSPMKGHSHVYWYRQLPEEGLKFMVYLQKENIIDESGMPKERFSAEFPKEGPSILRIQQVVRGDSAAYFCASSQRTATISGANVLTFGAGSRLTVL.

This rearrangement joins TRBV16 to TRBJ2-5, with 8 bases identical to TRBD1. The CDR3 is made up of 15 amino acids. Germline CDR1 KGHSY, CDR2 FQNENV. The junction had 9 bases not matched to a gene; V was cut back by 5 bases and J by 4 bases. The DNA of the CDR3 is TGTGCCAGCAGCTATGTTGATCAGGGGGCAGAGACCCAGTACTTC. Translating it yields CASSYVDQGAETQYF.

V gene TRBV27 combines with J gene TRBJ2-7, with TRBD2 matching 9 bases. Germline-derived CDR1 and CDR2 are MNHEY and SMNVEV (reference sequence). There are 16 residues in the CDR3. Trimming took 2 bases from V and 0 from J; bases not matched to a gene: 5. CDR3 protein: CASSLQGLAGSYEQYF. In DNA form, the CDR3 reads TGTGCCAGCAGTTTACAGGGACTAGCAGGCTCCTACGAGCAGTACTTC.

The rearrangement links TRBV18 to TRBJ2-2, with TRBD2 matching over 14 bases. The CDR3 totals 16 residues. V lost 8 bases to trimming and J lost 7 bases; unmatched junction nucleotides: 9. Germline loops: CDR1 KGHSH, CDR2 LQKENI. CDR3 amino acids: CASATSGRAEFGELFF. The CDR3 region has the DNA TGTGCCAGCGCGACTAGCGGGAGGGCTGAATTCGGGGAGCTGTTTTTT. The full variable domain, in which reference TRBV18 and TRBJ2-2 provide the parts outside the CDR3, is NAGVMQNPRHLVRRRGQEARLRCSPMKGHSHVYWYRQLPEEGLKFMVYLQKENIIDESGMPKERFSAEFPKEGPSILRIQQVVRGDSAAYFCASATSGRAEFGELFFGEGSRLTVL.

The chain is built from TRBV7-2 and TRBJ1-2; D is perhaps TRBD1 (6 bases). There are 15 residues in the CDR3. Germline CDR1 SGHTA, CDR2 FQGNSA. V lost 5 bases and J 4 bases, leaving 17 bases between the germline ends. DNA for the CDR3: TGTGCCAGCAGCATTCCGATACAGGGTTTCTATGGCTACACCTTC. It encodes CASSIPIQGFYGYTF. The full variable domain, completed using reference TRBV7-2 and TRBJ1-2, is GAGVSQSPSNKVTEKGKDVELRCDPISGHTALYWYRQSLGQGLEFLIYFQGNSAPDKSGLPSDRFSAERTGGSVSTLTIQRTQQEDSAVYLCASSIPIQGFYGYTFGSGTRLTVV.

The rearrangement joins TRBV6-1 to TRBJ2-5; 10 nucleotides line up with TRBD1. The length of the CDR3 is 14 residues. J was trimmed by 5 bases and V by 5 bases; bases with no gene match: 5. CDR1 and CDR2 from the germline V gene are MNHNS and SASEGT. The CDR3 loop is CASSRTGGIETQYF. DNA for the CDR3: TGTGCCAGCAGTAGGACAGGGGGGATTGAGACCCAGTACTTC.

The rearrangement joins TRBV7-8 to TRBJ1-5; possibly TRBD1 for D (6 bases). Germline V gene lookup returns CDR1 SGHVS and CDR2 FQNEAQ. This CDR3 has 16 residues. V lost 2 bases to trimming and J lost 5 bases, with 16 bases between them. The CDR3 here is CASSLSPRGLYQPQHF. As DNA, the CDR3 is TGTGCCAGCAGCTTATCCCCCAGGGGTCTCTATCAGCCCCAGCATTTT.

The CDR3, as DNA: TGCGCCAGCAGCCTTGGACAGGCCACAGATACGCAGTATTTT. Translation: CASSLGQATDTQYF. The chain recombines TRBV5-1 with TRBJ2-3, with 7 bases lining up with TRBD1. In germline, CDR1 is SGHRS, CDR2 YFSETQ. The junction had 4 bases not matched to a gene; V was cut back by 4 bases and J by 2 bases. The CDR3 loop spans 14 amino acids. The full variable domain, rest sourced from reference TRBV5-1 and TRBJ2-3, is KAGVTQTPRYLIKTRGQQVTLSCSPISGHRSVSWYQQTPGQGLQFLFEYFSETQRNKGNFPGRFSGRQFSNSRSEMNVSTLELGDSALYLCASSLGQATDTQYFGPGTRLTVL.

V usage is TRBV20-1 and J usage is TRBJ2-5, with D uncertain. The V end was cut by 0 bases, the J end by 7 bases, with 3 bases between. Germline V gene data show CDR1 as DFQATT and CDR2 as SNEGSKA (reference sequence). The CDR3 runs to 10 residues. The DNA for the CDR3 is TGCAGTGCTAGAGAAGGGACCCAGTACTTC. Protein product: CSAREGTQYF.

CDR3 protein: CASSGGSSYEQYF. CDR3 bases: TGCGCCAGCAGCGGGGGCAGCTCCTACGAGCAGTACTTC. The chain couples TRBV5-1 to TRBJ2-7; weak D call: TRBD1 (6 bases). CDR3 length equals 13 residues. V lost 4 bases and J 0 bases, leaving 8 bases between the germline ends. In germline, CDR1 is SGHRS, CDR2 YFSETQ.

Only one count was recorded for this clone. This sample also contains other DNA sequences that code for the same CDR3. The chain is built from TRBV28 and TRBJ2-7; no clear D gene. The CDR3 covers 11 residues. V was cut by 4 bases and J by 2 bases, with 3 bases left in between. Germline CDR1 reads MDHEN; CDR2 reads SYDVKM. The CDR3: CASSSPYEQYF. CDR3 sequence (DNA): TGTGCCAGCAGTTCTCCCTACGAGCAGTACTTC.

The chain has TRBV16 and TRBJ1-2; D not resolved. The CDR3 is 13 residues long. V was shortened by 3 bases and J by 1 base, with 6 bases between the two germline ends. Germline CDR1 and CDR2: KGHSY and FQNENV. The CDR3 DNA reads TGTGCCAGCAGCCACGGGATTAACTATGGCTACACCTTC. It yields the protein CASSHGINYGYTF. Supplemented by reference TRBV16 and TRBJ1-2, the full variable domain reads GEEVAQTPKHLVRGEGQKAKLYCAPIKGHSYVFWYQQVLKNEFKFLISFQNENVFDETGMPKERFSAKCLPNSPCSLEIQATKLEDSAVYFCASSHGINYGYTFGSGTRLTVV.

In DNA form, the CDR3 reads TGTGCCAGCAGCTTCTCTTCGACAGGGGGAGGATTTTCACCCCTCCACTTT. It translates to CASSFSSTGGGFSPLHF. The chain employs TRBV7-2 and TRBJ1-6, with TRBD1 matching 9 bases. The CDR3 consists of 17 residues. Germline CDR1 is SGHTA and CDR2 is FQGNSA. The junction had 12 bases not matched to a gene; V was cut back by 3 bases and J by 9 bases.

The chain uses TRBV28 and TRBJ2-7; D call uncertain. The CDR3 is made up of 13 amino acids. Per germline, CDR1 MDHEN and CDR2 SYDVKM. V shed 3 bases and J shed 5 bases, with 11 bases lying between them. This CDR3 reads CASSFPASNEQYF. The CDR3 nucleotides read TGTGCCAGCAGTTTCCCCGCCTCTAACGAGCAGTACTTC.

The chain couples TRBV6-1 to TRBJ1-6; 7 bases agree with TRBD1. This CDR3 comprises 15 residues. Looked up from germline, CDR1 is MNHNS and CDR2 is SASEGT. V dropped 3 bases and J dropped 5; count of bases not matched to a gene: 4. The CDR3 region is CASSDSTGNNSPLHF. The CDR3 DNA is TGTGCCAGCAGTGATTCGACAGGGAATAATTCACCCCTCCACTTT.

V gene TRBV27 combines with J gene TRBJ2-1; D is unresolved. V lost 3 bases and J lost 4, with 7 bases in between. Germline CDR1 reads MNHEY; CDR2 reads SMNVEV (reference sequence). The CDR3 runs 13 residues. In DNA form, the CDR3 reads TGTGCCAGCAGTTTCTCCAATTACAATGAGCAGTTCTTC. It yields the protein CASSFSNYNEQFF.